One and the same sample provided the 31 T cell receptor beta chains below, sequenced in a study of vaccination and CD4 T cells after COVID-19 (dated by TCRdb to between 2022 and 2023). Reading the label with the study, this specimen's time point is: late sampling 161 to 241 days after vaccination in three convalescent patients. The label giving this sample's treatment or condition can be read as: approximately nine-day PBMC culture with coronavirus spike peptide pools or control peptides (ViraFEST assay). The antigens for these receptors are not known. Receptors were amplified or captured by PCR. Reads for this sample came from an Illumina iSeq 100. DNA from cultured CD4+ T cells underwent TCR sequencing with the Oncomine TCR Beta short-read assay at the Johns Hopkins FTIC core. TCRdb reprocessing: public reads trimmed at Q25 with fastp, clones called with MiXCR, in-frame beta chains kept. Under each unique CDR3 protein, matching rows form one entry showing the most common genes and DNA. Within this sample are tens of thousands of distinct CDR3 sequences, with around a third of them counted one time only. The ten most abundant clones make up about an eighth of the sample.

The sequenced sample was CD4+ T cells from blood, cultured in vitro, obtained about 7 months after SARS-CoV-2 vaccination. These receptors were obtained from a human donor who had recovered from COVID-19.

This clonotype was detected a few times. CDR3 bases: TGCAGTGCTACCCTAAATATGGGACTAGCGGCCTACGAGCAGTACTTC. Residues: CSATLNMGLAAYEQYF. V and J are TRBV20-1 and TRBJ2-7; 11 positions agree with TRBD2. The CDR3 loop spans 16 amino acids. The V segment lost 4 bases and the J segment 2 bases; nucleotides outside the gene matches: 10. Looked up from germline, CDR1 is DFQATT and CDR2 is SNEGSKA (reference sequence).

The CDR3 loop is CASSPKGPDTQYF. In nucleotides, the CDR3 is TGTGCCAGCAGCCCAAAGGGACCCGATACGCAGTATTTT. The genes are TRBV7-9 and TRBJ2-3; TRBD1 or TRBD2 may be the D gene (5 bases each). The V end was cut by 5 bases, the J end by 6 bases, with 12 bases between. Germline loops: CDR1 SEHNR, CDR2 FQNEAQ (reference sequence). The CDR3 runs to 13 residues.

The chain has TRBV18 and TRBJ1-1; tentative D call: TRBD1 (5 bases). V shed 3 bases and J shed 5 bases, with 7 bases lying between them. The CDR3 totals 12 residues. Per germline, CDR1 KGHSH and CDR2 LQKENI. The CDR3 bases are TGTGCCAGCTCACCGGGGGAGACTGAAGCTTTCTTT. Protein sequence: CASSPGETEAFF.

This clonotype was counted a few times. This chain joins TRBV7-6 and TRBJ2-1; D might be TRBD2 (7 bases). Germline assignment: CDR1 SGHVS and CDR2 FNYEAQ. This CDR3 is 17 amino acids long. The germline V and J ends were trimmed by 2 bases and 0 bases, with 14 bases remaining between them. This CDR3 reads CASSLRTGGSSYNEQFF. The DNA of the CDR3 is TGTGCCAGCAGCTTACGGACGGGGGGCAGCTCCTACAATGAGCAGTTCTTC.

CDR3 bases: TGTGCCAGCAGTGAATCCGGGCGGGGGACCTACGAGCAGTACTTC. Translating it yields CASSESGRGTYEQYF. The chain has TRBV6-1 and TRBJ2-7; 7 nucleotides line up with TRBD2. In germline, CDR1 is MNHNS, CDR2 SASEGT. V lost 2 bases, J lost 2 bases, and 6 bases stayed unmatched. This CDR3 has 15 residues.

V is TRBV19 and J is TRBJ1-5; 7 bases match TRBD1. Germline V gene data show CDR1 as LNHDA and CDR2 as SQIVND (reference sequence). The CDR3 runs 13 residues. Trimming removed 9 bases from V and 6 bases from J; junction bases left unmatched: 8. The DNA for the CDR3 is TGTGCCAGCAGAGACAGGGACAGTCAGCCCCAGCATTTT. Its protein product is CASRDRDSQPQHF. The whole variable domain, filled in from reference TRBV19 and TRBJ1-5, reads DGGITQSPKYLFRKEGQNVTLSCEQNLNHDAMYWYRQDPGQGLRLIYYSQIVNDFQKGDIAEGYSVSREKKESFPLTVTSAQKNPTAFYLCASRDRDSQPQHFGDGTRLSIL.

V is TRBV18 and J is TRBJ1-1; D uncertain. The V end lost 2 bases, the J end lost 0 bases, and 10 bases lay between the germline ends. The CDR3 loop spans 15 amino acids. Germline values: CDR1 KGHSH, CDR2 LQKENI. The CDR3 sequence is CASSPTDGMNTEAFF. The CDR3 DNA reads TGTGCCAGCTCACCAACGGACGGCATGAACACTGAAGCTTTCTTT. Based on the CDR3 plus reference TRBV18 and TRBJ1-1, the full variable domain is NAGVMQNPRHLVRRRGQEARLRCSPMKGHSHVYWYRQLPEEGLKFMVYLQKENIIDESGMPKERFSAEFPKEGPSILRIQQVVRGDSAAYFCASSPTDGMNTEAFFGQGTRLTVV.

This clonotype appeared a few times. V and J are TRBV20-1 and TRBJ2-5, with D possibly being TRBD1 (6 bases). This CDR3 has 14 residues. V lost 0 bases and J lost 4, with 12 bases in between. Germline CDR1 and CDR2: DFQATT and SNEGSKA (reference sequence). The CDR3 nucleotides are TGCAGTGCTAGAGATCGTGGCAGGGGAGAGACCCAGTACTTC. Protein product: CSARDRGRGETQYF.

The rearrangement links TRBV7-8 to TRBJ2-7, with D possibly TRBD1 on 5 matching bases. The CDR3 runs to 15 residues. Trimming took off 0 bases at V and 3 bases at J, with 12 bases between the two ends. CDR1 and CDR2 (germline): SGHVS, FQNEAQ. The CDR3 DNA reads as TGTGCCAGCAGCTTAGCCGCTCGAAGGGGCTACGAGCAGTACTTC. Its protein is CASSLAARRGYEQYF.

CDR3 residues: CASSLTSAGADTQYF. The CDR3 DNA is TGTGCCAGCAGCTTAACGTCGGCCGGTGCAGATACGCAGTATTTT. This chain links TRBV7-3 with TRBJ2-3; D unresolved. This CDR3 region has 15 residues. The V end lost 0 bases, the J end lost 4 bases, and 11 bases lay between the germline ends. Germline V CDR1 and CDR2: SGHTA, FQGTGA. Variable domain in full (rest from reference TRBV7-3 and TRBJ2-3): GAGVSQTPSNKVTEKGKYVELRCDPISGHTALYWYRQSLGQGPEFLIYFQGTGAADDSGLPNDRFFAVRPEGSVSTLKIQRTERGDSAVYLCASSLTSAGADTQYFGPGTRLTVL.

A few counts support this clonotype. One junction end disagrees with the germline gene, perhaps due to a read error. V and J are TRBV11-2 and TRBJ1-2; D gene unclear. The CDR3 has 15 amino acids. Germline V gives CDR1 SGHAT, CDR2 FQNNGV. This CDR3 reads CASSQAFTKVYGYTF. CDR3 in DNA: TGCGCCAGCAGCCAAGCTTTCACGAAAGTCTATGGCTACACCTTC.

This clonotype appeared a few times. This rearrangement joins TRBV27 to TRBJ2-2; TRBD2 matches 9 bases. Germline CDR1 MNHEY, CDR2 SMNVEV (reference sequence). After removal of 8 bases from V and 4 bases from J, the junction contained 2 bases not matched to a gene. The CDR3 contains 13 residues. CDR3 residues: CASLLAGTGELFF. The CDR3 DNA is TGTGCCAGCCTACTAGCGGGCACCGGGGAGCTGTTTTTT.

The chain has TRBV24-1 and TRBJ2-6; D remains unclear. CDR1 is KGHDR, CDR2 SFDVKD, per germline. CDR3 length: 17 residues. V was shortened by 1 base and J by 0 bases, with 9 bases between the two germline ends. The CDR3 region is CATSDFGPASGANVLTF. The DNA of the CDR3 is TGTGCCACCAGTGATTTCGGCCCAGCCTCTGGGGCCAACGTCCTGACTTTC.

This chain links TRBV11-3 with TRBJ2-7, with D possibly being TRBD1 (6 bases). CDR1 and CDR2 (germline): SGHNT, YENEEA. Trimming pared 5 bases from V and 3 bases from J, leaving 11 bases between. CDR3 length: 13 amino acids. CDR3 loop: CASSPVGGYEQYF. The CDR3 region has the DNA TGTGCCAGCAGCCCAGTAGGGGGCTACGAGCAGTACTTC.

The chain employs TRBV11-2 and TRBJ2-7; 14 bases match TRBD2. The CDR3 consists of 15 residues. V lost 3 bases and J lost 2; bases outside the gene matches: 0. CDR1 is SGHAT, CDR2 FQNNGV, per germline. CDR3 protein: CASSLTSGRAYEQYF. Here the CDR3 DNA reads TGTGCCAGCAGCTTGACTAGCGGGAGGGCCTACGAGCAGTACTTC.

This clonotype was observed a handful of times. The chain joins TRBV7-9 to TRBJ2-5, with D possibly being TRBD2 (6 bases). Per germline, CDR1 SEHNR and CDR2 FQNEAQ (reference sequence). Trimming removed 2 bases from V and 3 bases from J, with 13 bases in between. CDR3 length equals 15 residues. CDR3 amino acids: CASSLMEGEEETQYF. As DNA, the CDR3 is TGTGCCAGCAGCTTAATGGAGGGAGAAGAAGAGACCCAGTACTTC.

The sample holds a few counts of this clonotype. The chain combines TRBV11-2 with TRBJ2-5, with D possibly TRBD1 on 5 matching bases. The germline CDR1 and CDR2 sequences are SGHAT and FQNNGV. Between the trimmed V and J ends, which lost 0 bases and 3 bases, there was a span of 5 bases. The CDR3 is 13 residues long. The CDR3 here is CASSLDREETQYF. The CDR3 DNA sequence: TGTGCCAGCAGCTTAGACAGGGAAGAGACCCAGTACTTC.

The rearrangement links TRBV20-1 to TRBJ2-1; TRBD2 matches at 8 bases. Trimming removed 2 bases from V and 0 bases from J; junction bases left unmatched: 6. The CDR3 spans 16 residues. Looked up from germline, CDR1 is DFQATT and CDR2 is SNEGSKA (reference sequence). CDR3 sequence: CSARNLLAVSYNEQFF. In DNA form, the CDR3 reads TGCAGTGCTAGAAACTTACTAGCGGTCTCCTACAATGAGCAGTTCTTC.

V is TRBV5-1 and J is TRBJ2-5; D gene uncertain. CDR3 length: 12 residues. Germline V lookup: CDR1 SGHRS, CDR2 YFSETQ. The V gene lost 4 bases and the J gene lost 4 bases, with 8 bases spanning the gap. CDR3 nucleotides: TGCGCCAGCAGCGCAAACCTAGAGACCCAGTACTTC. This codes for CASSANLETQYF.

This clonotype was found a few times. The chain combines TRBV6-4 with TRBJ2-1; TRBD2 is a possible D gene (6 bases). Germline values: CDR1 MRHNA, CDR2 SNTAGT. The CDR3 runs 13 residues. V lost 5 bases and J lost 5, with 10 bases in between. Here the CDR3 reads CASSRDLHNEQFF. In nucleotides, the CDR3 is TGTGCCAGCAGTCGGGACTTACACAATGAGCAGTTCTTC.

This clonotype was counted between two and nine times. CDR3 nucleotides: TGTGCCAGTAGCCCGGACAGGGCCCTCAGCAATCAGCCCCAGCATTTT. This encodes CASSPDRALSNQPQHF. This chain uses TRBV19 with TRBJ1-5; TRBD1 agrees at 8 bases. This CDR3 is 16 amino acids long. From germline, CDR1 is LNHDA and CDR2 SQIVND (reference sequence). V shed 6 bases and J 1 base; nucleotides not matched to a gene: 8.

In this sample, this clonotype turned up a few times. The chain couples TRBV6-1 to TRBJ1-2; possibly TRBD1 for D (6 bases). The CDR3 consists of 12 residues. Germline values: CDR1 MNHNS, CDR2 SASEGT. Deletions cut 3 bases from V and 5 bases from J, with 7 bases between. The CDR3 coding sequence is TGTGCCAGCAGTGAGGACAGTTATGGCTACACCTTC. Translated, it gives CASSEDSYGYTF.

In its sample, this clonotype is medium-sized (0.01 to 0.1%). The chain has TRBV19 and TRBJ2-5; either TRBD1 or TRBD2 may supply D (6 bases each). V was shortened by 10 bases and J by 5 bases, with 14 bases between the two germline ends. This CDR3 has 12 residues. The germline CDR1 and CDR2 sequences are LNHDA and SQIVND (reference sequence). CDR3 in DNA: TGTGCCACCCGACAGGCGGGGGAGACCCAGTACTTC. Protein product: CATRQAGETQYF.

The chain employs TRBV15 and TRBJ2-7; D is tentatively TRBD1 or TRBD2 (6 bases each). CDR3 length equals 18 residues. Looked up from germline, CDR1 is LNHNV and CDR2 is YYDKDF (reference sequence). V lost 0 bases and J 5 bases, leaving 23 bases between the germline ends. The CDR3, as DNA: TGTGCCACCAGCAGAGAAAAACCGGGAGTCATTCCAGGGGACGAGCAGTACTTC. The encoded protein is CATSREKPGVIPGDEQYF.

This clonotype was found a few times. The genes are TRBV15 and TRBJ1-2; tentatively, D is TRBD1 (5 bases). The CDR3 spans 14 residues. The V end was cut by 0 bases, the J end by 4 bases, with 9 bases between. CDR1 is LNHNV, CDR2 YYDKDF, per germline (reference sequence). CDR3 sequence: CATSRDVTAYGYTF. CDR3 DNA sequence: TGTGCCACCAGCAGAGATGTGACAGCCTATGGCTACACCTTC.

This chain uses TRBV7-9 with TRBJ1-2; tentatively, D is TRBD1 (6 bases). The V and J ends lost 5 bases and 3 bases respectively, with 16 bases between them. Germline CDR1 SEHNR, CDR2 FQNEAQ (reference sequence). The CDR3 has 15 residues. CDR3 nucleotides: TGTGCCAGCAGCACCGCGACCGGACAGTACTATGGCTACACCTTC. As protein: CASSTATGQYYGYTF.

This sequence joins TRBV10-3 and TRBJ1-2; TRBD1 agrees at 7 bases. With 2 bases clipped from V and 0 bases from J, the junction kept 6 bases outside the gene matches. CDR3 length: 16 amino acids. Germline V gene sequence: CDR1 ENHRY, CDR2 SYGVKD. DNA for the CDR3: TGTGCCATCAGTGAGCAGGCAGGGGGTTCTAACTATGGCTACACCTTC. This encodes CAISEQAGGSNYGYTF.

This clonotype is medium-sized (0.01 to 0.1%). Here the CDR3 DNA reads TGTGCCAGTAGTTACCCTAGCGGGAGCTCAGATACGCAGTATTTT. Protein product: CASSYPSGSSDTQYF. V is TRBV19 and J is TRBJ2-3, with 10 bases aligning to TRBD2. This CDR3 comprises 15 residues. In germline, CDR1 is LNHDA, CDR2 SQIVND (reference sequence). J gave up 4 bases and V 5 bases, and 6 bases lay outside the gene matches.

The rearrangement uses TRBV25-1 and TRBJ1-1, with a possible D match to TRBD1 (6 bases). Per germline, CDR1 MGHDK and CDR2 SYGVNS. The V gene lost 6 bases and the J gene lost 1 base, with 15 bases spanning the gap. The CDR3 runs 15 residues. CDR3 residues: CASSQLGGENTEAFF. CDR3 nucleotide sequence: TGTGCCAGCAGCCAGCTAGGGGGGGAGAACACTGAAGCTTTCTTT.

This clonotype occurred a few times. The rearrangement joins TRBV11-3 to TRBJ2-7, with TRBD2 matching 8 bases. Germline V gives CDR1 SGHNT, CDR2 YENEEA. The CDR3 loop spans 14 amino acids. The J segment lost 5 bases and the V segment lost 4 bases, leaving 7 bases of the junction unmatched. This CDR3 is CASSSPREGNEQYF. DNA for the CDR3: TGTGCCAGCAGCTCCCCTCGGGAGGGCAACGAGCAGTACTTC.

In this sample, this clonotype turned up many times. This chain links TRBV6-2 or TRBV6-3 with TRBJ1-2, with 7 bases matching TRBD1. The CDR3 extends over 11 amino acids. J was trimmed by 9 bases and V by 7 bases; bases with no gene match: 5. From germline, CDR1 is MNHEY and CDR2 SVGEGT. DNA for the CDR3: TGTGCCAGCAACAGGGGACGGAGCTACACCTTC. It encodes CASNRGRSYTF.